This is a list of T cell receptor beta chains from one sample in a study of glioma-infiltrating T cells. TCRdb passed the multiplex PCR reads through MiXCR, listing each CDR3 protein once. There are under 200,000 distinct CDR3 sequences in the sample; about 40% occur only once, and roughly 5.2% lies in the top ten. What was sequenced was glioma tissue, nonneoplastic brain tissue, or PBMCs (not recorded which). Receptors were obtained from a human donor with low-grade glioma or glioblastoma, undergoing nonglioma brain surgery, or in good health (not recorded which). Both conserved end residues are part of each CDR3. D genes are given only for firm matches. Rows give clone size only sometimes, using once, few, many, or a class for an expanded clone.

J gene: TRBJ2-2; clone size: once; V gene: TRBV2; D gene: TRBD1; CDR3 DNA: TGTGCCAGCAATCAGGACAGGGGAGCTTGGGGGCCAAACACCTGGGAGCTGTTTTTT; CDR3 protein: CASNQDRGAWGPNTWELFF
J gene: TRBJ2-7; clone size: medium-sized; V gene: TRBV27; D gene: .; CDR3 DNA: TGTGCCAGCAGTCTGGGACGTCGGTACGAGCAGTACTTC; CDR3 protein: CASSLGRRYEQYF
J gene: TRBJ2-7; clone size: .; V gene: TRBV19; D gene: TRBD1; CDR3 DNA: TGTGCCAGTAGCCCGCAGGGACAGGGCGGCGCCTACGAGCAGTACTTC; CDR3 protein: CASSPQGQGGAYEQYF
J gene: TRBJ2-7; clone size: .; V gene: TRBV7-2; D gene: TRBD2; CDR3 DNA: TGTGCCAGCAGCTTTCTAGCGGGCGGGTACGAGCAGTACTTC; CDR3 protein: CASSFLAGGYEQYF
J gene: TRBJ2-6; clone size: .; V gene: TRBV2; D gene: TRBD1; CDR3 DNA: TGTGCCAGCAGGCCGGGACAGGGAGTTCCTGGGGCCAACGTCCTGACTTTC; CDR3 protein: CASRPGQGVPGANVLTF
J gene: TRBJ1-1; clone size: few; V gene: TRBV5-8; D gene: .; CDR3 DNA: TGTGCCAGCAGCCCCCTTCTCTTGGGGGGAAACACTGAAGCTTTCTTT; CDR3 protein: CASSPLLLGGNTEAFF
J gene: TRBJ2-1; clone size: .; V gene: TRBV19; D gene: TRBD1; CDR3 DNA: TGTGCCCGAGTCGTCGGGACAGGGGGGTACAATGAGCAGTTCTTC; CDR3 protein: CARVVGTGGYNEQFF
J gene: TRBJ1-2; clone size: .; V gene: TRBV12-3/TRBV12-4; D gene: .; CDR3 DNA: TGTGCCAGCAGTTCCCAAAAACATGGCTACACCTTC; CDR3 protein: CASSSQKHGYTF
J gene: TRBJ2-7; clone size: many; V gene: TRBV2; D gene: TRBD2; CDR3 DNA: TGTGCCAGCAGGTACGGGACTAGCGGAGCCTACGAGCAGTACTTC; CDR3 protein: CASRYGTSGAYEQYF
J gene: TRBJ2-3; clone size: .; V gene: TRBV28; D gene: TRBD1; CDR3 DNA: TGTGCCAGCAGAAGCCCAGGGGGCTCAGATGGTATGGATACGCAGTATTTT; CDR3 protein: CASRSPGGSDGMDTQYF
J gene: TRBJ1-2; clone size: .; V gene: TRBV3-1; D gene: .; CDR3 DNA: TGTGCCAGCATCCAAGTGGGTGTCTTCACACAGACCTATGGCTACACCTTC; CDR3 protein: CASIQVGVFTQTYGYTF
J gene: TRBJ1-2; clone size: .; V gene: TRBV5-4; D gene: .; CDR3 DNA: TGTGCCAGCAGCGCGCAGCAGCGGAACTATGGCTACACCTTC; CDR3 protein: CASSAQQRNYGYTF
J gene: TRBJ2-2; clone size: .; V gene: TRBV12-3/TRBV12-4; D gene: .; CDR3 DNA: TGTGCCACCAAACGGGAAGCCGGGGAGCTGTTTTTT; CDR3 protein: CATKREAGELFF
J gene: TRBJ1-5; clone size: once; V gene: TRBV6-2/TRBV6-3; D gene: .; CDR3 DNA: TGTGCCAGCAGTGAGGGGCCGAGCACAGATACGCAGCATTTT; CDR3 protein: CASSEGPSTDTQHF
J gene: TRBJ2-5; clone size: .; V gene: TRBV6-2/TRBV6-3; D gene: TRBD2; CDR3 DNA: TGTGCCACCAGGACTAGAGGCAAAGAGACCCAGTACTTC; CDR3 protein: CATRTRGKETQYF
J gene: TRBJ2-7; clone size: many; V gene: TRBV27; D gene: TRBD1; CDR3 DNA: TGTGCCAGCAGGCGACAGGGCTCCTACGAGCAGTACTTC; CDR3 protein: CASRRQGSYEQYF
J gene: TRBJ2-4; clone size: few; V gene: TRBV5-1; D gene: .; CDR3 DNA: TGCGCCAGCAGCTTGGGCGCAGCCCTCGACATTCAGTACTTC; CDR3 protein: CASSLGAALDIQYF
J gene: TRBJ1-3; clone size: many; V gene: TRBV28; D gene: .; CDR3 DNA: TGTGCCAGCAGTTTATTCGGGGCGTCTGGAAACACCATATATTTT; CDR3 protein: CASSLFGASGNTIYF
J gene: TRBJ2-3; clone size: .; V gene: TRBV27; D gene: TRBD2; CDR3 DNA: TGTGCCAGCAGTTTTTTGGGCACTAGCGGGAACACAGATACGCAGTATTTT; CDR3 protein: CASSFLGTSGNTDTQYF
J gene: TRBJ1-5; clone size: many; V gene: TRBV20-1; D gene: TRBD1; CDR3 DNA: TGCAGTGCCGGACGACAGGGGGTGTATCAGCCCCAGCATTTT; CDR3 protein: CSAGRQGVYQPQHF
J gene: TRBJ1-1; clone size: .; V gene: TRBV12-3/TRBV12-4; D gene: .; CDR3 DNA: TGTGCCAGCAGCCTCACAGGGTTCTGGACTGAAGCTTTCTTT; CDR3 protein: CASSLTGFWTEAFF
J gene: TRBJ1-1; clone size: many; V gene: TRBV27; D gene: .; CDR3 DNA: TGTGCCAGCAGTTTTCGATTGAACACTGAAGCTTTCTTT; CDR3 protein: CASSFRLNTEAFF
J gene: TRBJ2-7; clone size: .; V gene: TRBV7-9; D gene: TRBD1; CDR3 DNA: TGTGCCAGCAGCTTATATAGGACAGGGGGCATCTACGAGCAGTACTTC; CDR3 protein: CASSLYRTGGIYEQYF
J gene: TRBJ2-1; clone size: .; V gene: TRBV27; D gene: .; CDR3 DNA: TGTGCCAACAGTCGCTATAGCGGACTCGCCTACAATGAGCAGTTCTTC; CDR3 protein: CANSRYSGLAYNEQFF
J gene: TRBJ2-7; clone size: .; V gene: TRBV4-1; D gene: .; CDR3 DNA: TGCGCCAGCAGCCAACGAGGCCGGGAGAGAAGGCAGTACTTC; CDR3 protein: CASSQRGRERRQYF